The 19 T cell receptor beta chains below were found in one sample sequenced in a study of blood T cell repertoires in COVID-19. The assay was immunoSEQ multiplex PCR, and TCRdb's table has in-frame clones only and misses some. Of roughly 170,000 clones in the sample, approximately 80% are singletons; the top ten hold approximately 7%. Sequences were obtained from peripheral blood. Receptor source: a human donor in a cohort sampled during active COVID-19.

This clone was detected only once. The chain joins TRBV29-1 to TRBJ2-2; perhaps TRBD2 as D (5 bases). Germline CDR1 is SQVTM and CDR2 is ANQGSEA. V lost 6 bases and J lost 0, with 11 bases in between. The CDR3 covers 14 residues. The CDR3 spells CSVGGRANTGELFF. As DNA, the CDR3 is TGCAGCGTCGGAGGTCGCGCGAACACCGGGGAGCTGTTTTTT.

V gene TRBV6-5 combines with J gene TRBJ1-2; 7 bases match TRBD1. Germline assignment: CDR1 MNHEY and CDR2 SVGAGI. This CDR3 contains 15 residues. Trimming cost V 6 bases and J 5 bases; bases outside gene matches: 12. CDR3 amino acids: CASRAGGNSPYGYTF. For the CDR3, the DNA is TGTGCCAGCAGAGCAGGGGGAAACTCGCCATATGGCTACACCTTC.

The chain couples TRBV11-2 to TRBJ1-1; D gene unclear. This CDR3 spans 17 amino acids. Germline V gene lookup returns CDR1 SGHAT and CDR2 FQNNGV. V was pared by 1 base and J by 11 bases, with 26 bases between. CDR3 in amino acids: CASSLGMGFRENVGAFF. In DNA, the CDR3 is TGTGCCAGCAGCTTAGGGATGGGGTTTAGGGAGAATGTCGGTGCTTTCTTT.

This sequence joins TRBV3-1 (or the pseudogene TRBV3-2) and TRBJ2-3; possible D gene TRBD2, 6 bases. The V gene's germline CDR1 is LGHDT and CDR2 YNNKEL (reference sequence). The CDR3 consists of 16 residues. V lost 4 bases and J 2 bases, leaving 16 bases between the germline ends. Here the CDR3 reads CASSPIFGGNTDTQYF. The CDR3 DNA reads TGTGCCAGCAGCCCGATATTCGGGGGAAACACAGATACGCAGTATTTT.

The chain uses TRBV6-6 and TRBJ2-7; D call uncertain. The CDR3 covers 15 residues. Germline-derived CDR1 and CDR2 are MNHNY and SVGAGI (reference sequence). The ends were cut back, 4 bases at V and 3 bases at J, with 16 bases in the middle. The CDR3 nucleotides are TGTGCCAGCAGTTCACCGGGTCCCACGAACTACGAGCAGTACTTC. Residues: CASSSPGPTNYEQYF.

This clone occurred once. The rearrangement uses TRBV6-5 and TRBJ2-3; D ambiguous. V lost 0 bases to trimming and J lost 0 bases, with 4 bases between them. Germline V lookup: CDR1 MNHEY, CDR2 SVGAGI. CDR3 size: 14 residues. The CDR3 region is CASSYSLSTDTQYF. The CDR3 region has the DNA TGTGCCAGCAGTTACTCACTTAGCACAGATACGCAGTATTTT.

This chain links TRBV11-1 with TRBJ1-2; weak D call: TRBD1 (5 bases). Germline CDR1 and CDR2: SGHAT and FQDESV (reference sequence). Trimming shortened V by 0 bases and J by 7 bases, and 12 bases separated the two germline ends. The CDR3 spans 14 residues. This CDR3 is CASSLAHVQGGYTF. In DNA form, the CDR3 reads TGTGCCAGCAGCTTAGCGCATGTTCAGGGTGGCTACACCTTC.

This chain uses TRBV7-6 with TRBJ2-3; 10 nucleotides agree with TRBD2. The CDR3 extends over 16 amino acids. Germline values: CDR1 SGHVS, CDR2 FNYEAQ. The V segment lost 5 bases and the J segment 4 bases; nucleotides outside the gene matches: 9. CDR3 residues: CASSDSSGGLSDTQYF. As DNA, the CDR3 is TGTGCCAGCAGCGATAGTAGCGGGGGGCTCTCAGATACGCAGTATTTT. Filled out from reference TRBV7-6 and TRBJ2-3, the complete variable domain reads GAGVSQSPRYKVTKRGQDVALRCDPISGHVSLYWYRQALGQGPEFLTYFNYEAQQDKSGLPNDRFSAERPEGSISTLTIQRTEQRDSAMYRCASSDSSGGLSDTQYFGPGTRLTVL.

This chain connects TRBV19 to TRBJ2-7, with 10 bases lining up with TRBD2. The CDR3 contains 16 residues. V shed 1 base and J 4 bases; nucleotides not matched to a gene: 7. In germline, CDR1 is LNHDA, CDR2 SQIVND (reference sequence). CDR3 coding DNA: TGTGCCAGTAGTATAGCGGCTAGCGGGGGAGCATACGAGCAGTACTTC. Translating it yields CASSIAASGGAYEQYF.

The chain carries TRBV7-9 and TRBJ1-4, with TRBD1 matching 7 bases. The CDR3 sequence is 13 residues long. Germline CDR1 is SEHNR and CDR2 is FQNEAQ (reference sequence). V was pared by 1 base and J by 9 bases, with 2 bases of the junction left unmatched. The CDR3 DNA follows: TGTGCCAGCAGCTTAGTACAGGGGAAAAAACTGTTTTTT. Translation gives CASSLVQGKKLFF.

The chain uses TRBV21-1 and TRBJ2-7; no DNA check was done on the table's D call, TRBD2. TRBV21-1 is a pseudogene. The CDR3 extends over 15 amino acids. In nucleotides, the CDR3 is TGTGCCAGCAGCAAAGCTGGGGGGAGCTCCTACGAGCAGTACTTC. This translates into CASSKAGGSSYEQYF.

This CDR3 is CASSVEASADTQYF. Here the CDR3 DNA reads TGTGCCAGCAGCGTAGAGGCTAGCGCAGATACGCAGTATTTT. The chain joins TRBV9 to TRBJ2-3, with D perhaps matching TRBD2 (6 bases). The CDR3 spans 14 residues. The V and J ends lost 0 bases and 4 bases respectively, with 9 bases between them. Germline loops: CDR1 SGDLS, CDR2 YYNGEE.

This chain uses TRBV5-1 with TRBJ1-1; 9 bases match TRBD1. Trimming took 2 bases from V and 5 from J; bases not matched to a gene: 13. The CDR3 sequence is 17 residues long. From germline, CDR1 is SGHRS and CDR2 YFSETQ. CDR3 protein: CASSFDRGTERRTEAFF. CDR3 in DNA: TGCGCCAGCAGCTTCGACAGGGGGACTGAGAGAAGAACTGAAGCTTTCTTT.

This rearrangement joins TRBV6-5 to TRBJ1-2; 9 bases fit TRBD1. The CDR3 sequence is 15 residues long. V shed 4 bases, J shed 3 bases, and the junction held 6 bases outside the gene matches. CDR1 MNHEY and CDR2 SVGAGI come from the germline V gene. Here the CDR3 reads CASSWDRDYDYGYTF. In nucleotides, the CDR3 is TGTGCCAGCAGTTGGGACAGGGATTATGACTATGGCTACACCTTC.

The genes are TRBV19 and TRBJ1-2, with D possibly being TRBD1 (6 bases). This CDR3 is built from 17 residues. Germline V gene lookup returns CDR1 LNHDA and CDR2 SQIVND (reference sequence). V was shortened by 5 bases and J by 8 bases, with 27 bases between the two germline ends. The CDR3 reads CASSAPSGQIIKPGYTF. CDR3 bases: TGTGCCAGTAGTGCCCCCTCAGGACAGATCATAAAGCCGGGCTACACCTTC.

The chain employs TRBV6-5 and TRBJ1-5; TRBD1 might be the D (5 bases). Germline-derived CDR1 and CDR2 are MNHEY and SVGAGI. This CDR3 has 14 residues. V lost 6 bases and J lost 0, with 9 bases in between. The CDR3 region is CASRTANSNQPQHF. DNA for the CDR3: TGTGCCAGCAGGACAGCTAATAGCAATCAGCCCCAGCATTTT.

The J gene is TRBJ2-5, the V gene TRBV12-5, with 7 bases lining up with TRBD2. This CDR3 contains 14 residues. Germline V gives CDR1 LGHNT, CDR2 FRNRAP. With V trimmed by 5 bases and J by 5 bases, 8 bases remained unmatched. Here the CDR3 reads CASGLDLGGETQYF. The CDR3 coding sequence is TGTGCTAGTGGTCTGGATCTGGGAGGGGAGACCCAGTACTTC.

This clone has more than one count but fewer than ten. The rearrangement joins TRBV13 to TRBJ1-1, with D hard to call. CDR3 length: 16 amino acids. V gave up 5 bases and J gave up 3 bases, with 19 bases separating them. Per the germline V gene, CDR1 is PRHDT and CDR2 is FYEKMQ (reference sequence). For the CDR3, the DNA is TGTGCCAGCAGCAAACCTGACACCCTTTGGGACACTGAAGCTTTCTTT. Protein sequence: CASSKPDTLWDTEAFF.

The rearrangement links TRBV9 to TRBJ1-1, with a weak D call TRBD1 (6 bases). This CDR3 has 16 amino acids. V lost 0 bases, J lost 0 bases, and 12 bases lay in between. The germline V gene encodes CDR1 SGDLS and CDR2 YYNGEE. The DNA of the CDR3 is TGTGCCAGCAGCGTAGCTCCACAGGGCGTGAACACTGAAGCTTTCTTT. This sequence encodes CASSVAPQGVNTEAFF. Drawing the rest from reference TRBV9 and TRBJ1-1, the complete variable domain is DSGVTQTPKHLITATGQRVTLRCSPRSGDLSVYWYQQSLDQGLQFLIQYYNGEERAKGNILERFSAQQFPDLHSELNLSSLELGDSALYFCASSVAPQGVNTEAFFGQGTRLTVV.